These T cell receptor beta chains were read from a single sample in a study of cytomegalovirus exposure and HLA in healthy donors. Measured with immunoSEQ multiplex PCR; TCRdb has only the in-frame clones, and not every one. The repertoire includes approximately 44,000 clones, around 90% of them detected once, and more than 7.5% sits in the top ten. Specimen: PBMCs. These receptors all stem from a woman in her 40s in good health and CMV-seropositive. The CDR3 runs from the conserved cysteine through the conserved F or W. A D gene is named only where the DNA matches it firmly. Clone size is not always given. Where it is, it says once, few, many or a class for expanded clones.

J gene,V gene,clone size,D gene,CDR3 protein,CDR3 DNA
TRBJ2-1,TRBV7-3,-,-,CASSLRGIHEQFF,TGTGCCAGCAGCTTACGCGGGATTCATGAGCAGTTCTTC
TRBJ2-7,TRBV29-1,-,-,CSVGRATYEQYF,TGCAGCGTGGGCAGGGCAACCTACGAGCAGTACTTC
TRBJ1-2,TRBV11-1,few,-,CASSSRESYGYTF,TGTGCCAGCAGCTCCCGGGAGAGCTATGGCTACACCTTC
TRBJ2-4,TRBV21-1,-,-,CASSILSVAQTKNIQYF,TGTGCCAGCAGCATCTTAAGCGTTGCCCAAACCAAAAACATTCAGTACTTC
TRBJ2-7,TRBV5-1,-,TRBD2,CASKEGGSSSYEQYF,TGCGCCAGCAAGGAGGGCGGGAGTAGTAGCTACGAGCAGTACTTC
TRBJ1-1,TRBV10-1,-,-,CARRQKREAVTEAFF,TGCGCCAGGAGACAGAAAAGGGAGGCAGTCACTGAAGCTTTCTTT
TRBJ2-3,TRBV2,-,TRBD1,CATFSRDRESDTQYF,TGTGCCACCTTTTCCCGGGACAGGGAATCAGATACGCAGTATTTT
TRBJ2-7,TRBV5-1,few,-,CASSLDQGHEQYF,TGCGCCAGCAGCTTGGATCAGGGCCACGAGCAGTACTTC
TRBJ2-1,TRBV29-1,-,TRBD1,CSVEADRDNEQFF,TGCAGCGTTGAGGCGGACAGGGATAATGAGCAGTTCTTC
TRBJ2-4,TRBV7-2,-,TRBD1,CASSPGQAANIQYF,TGTGCCAGCAGCCCGGGACAGGCCGCCAACATTCAGTACTTC
TRBJ1-1,TRBV30,few,-,CAWRGGPNTEAFF,TGTGCCTGGAGGGGGGGACCGAACACTGAAGCTTTCTTT
TRBJ1-1,TRBV5-1,-,-,CASRTLRGGLNTEAFF,TGCGCCAGCAGGACTCTTCGGGGGGGTTTGAACACTGAAGCTTTCTTT
TRBJ2-7,TRBV7-7,-,TRBD2,CASSLRGGEAYEQYF,TGTGCCAGCAGCTTACGTGGGGGGGAGGCGTACGAGCAGTACTTC
TRBJ1-2,TRBV2,-,-,CASSERLDSYGYTF,TGTGCCAGCAGTGAAAGGCTGGACAGCTATGGCTACACCTTC
TRBJ1-4,TRBV27,once,-,CASSFSVREKLFF,TGTGCCAGCAGTTTCTCCGTTAGAGAAAAACTGTTTTTT
TRBJ1-1,TRBV13,few,TRBD1,CASGTENTEAFF,TGTGCCAGCGGGACAGAGAACACTGAAGCTTTCTTT
TRBJ1-3,TRBV4-2,-,-,CASSQDPGLGNTIYF,TGTGCCAGCAGCCAAGACCCAGGGTTAGGAAACACCATATATTTT
TRBJ2-7,TRBV5-5,-,-,CASSLEARGEQYF,TGTGCCAGCAGCTTGGAGGCACGAGGCGAGCAGTACTTC
TRBJ2-3,TRBV27,-,-,CASSLLALPTDTQYF,TGTGCCAGCAGTTTATTGGCCCTTCCCACAGATACGCAGTATTTT
TRBJ2-3,TRBV30,-,-,CAWSEWGRGSDTQYF,TGTGCCTGGAGTGAGTGGGGGCGAGGTTCGGATACGCAGTATTTT
TRBJ2-3,TRBV28,-,TRBD2,CASSLREADTQYF,TGTGCCAGCAGTTTACGGGAGGCAGATACGCAGTATTTT
TRBJ1-1,TRBV19,-,TRBD1,CASTRDRTMNTEAFF,TGTGCCAGTACCCGGGACAGGACCATGAACACTGAAGCTTTCTTT
TRBJ2-1,TRBV6-5,-,-,CASQSRWRYEQFF,TGTGCCAGCCAATCAAGGTGGAGGTATGAGCAGTTCTTC
TRBJ2-1,TRBV15,-,TRBD1,CATSRGDRASYNEQFF,TGTGCCACCAGCAGGGGGGACAGGGCGTCCTACAATGAGCAGTTCTTC
TRBJ1-1,TRBV19,-,TRBD1,CASIRTGTTEAFF,TGTGCCAGTATCCGGACAGGAACCACTGAAGCTTTCTTT
TRBJ1-1,TRBV6-5,-,-,CASSLGRGGEAFF,TGTGCCAGCAGCTTAGGTAGGGGGGGTGAAGCTTTCTTT
TRBJ2-1,TRBV11-1,few,TRBD2,CASSFGTSGSLGEQFF,TGTGCCAGCAGCTTTGGGACTAGCGGGAGTTTAGGTGAGCAGTTCTTC
TRBJ1-2,TRBV9,-,-,CASSYLEGLGSGYTF,TGTGCCAGCAGCTACTTAGAGGGCCTTGGTAGTGGCTACACCTTC
TRBJ2-7,TRBV19,-,-,CASSIQGQAYEQYF,TGTGCCAGTAGTATCCAGGGTCAGGCTTACGAGCAGTACTTC
TRBJ2-5,TRBV6-1,-,-,CASTRTVNVETQYF,TGTGCCAGCACTAGGACAGTGAATGTAGAGACCCAGTACTTC
TRBJ1-1,TRBV6-6,-,-,CASSPGGLAGNTEAFF,TGTGCCAGCAGTCCGGGGGGGTTGGCGGGGAACACTGAAGCTTTCTTT
TRBJ2-7,TRBV10-3,-,-,CAISAKGGYEQYF,TGTGCCATCAGTGCGAAAGGGGGCTACGAGCAGTACTTC
TRBJ1-5,TRBV6-1,-,TRBD1,CASSVGQVYQPQHF,TGTGCCAGCAGTGTCGGACAGGTTTATCAGCCCCAGCATTTT
TRBJ2-3,TRBV15,-,-,CATSRARVNTDTQYF,TGTGCCACCAGCAGAGCGCGCGTCAACACAGATACGCAGTATTTT
TRBJ2-2,TRBV10-1,few,TRBD2,CASPTSGALFF,TGCGCCAGCCCTACTAGCGGGGCGCTGTTTTTT
TRBJ2-3,TRBV19,once,TRBD2,CASTSWTSGGTDTQYF,TGTGCCAGTACCTCCTGGACTAGCGGGGGGACAGATACGCAGTATTTT
TRBJ2-3,TRBV5-4,-,-,CASSLSTDTQYF,TGTGCCAGCAGCCTTAGCACAGATACGCAGTATTTT
TRBJ2-7,TRBV6-1,-,TRBD2,CASSDRSGTPHEQYF,TGTGCCAGCAGTGATCGAAGCGGGACCCCCCACGAGCAGTACTTC
TRBJ2-7,TRBV6-1,-,TRBD1,CASSEVRGPVYEQYF,TGTGCCAGCAGTGAAGTGAGGGGGCCTGTCTACGAGCAGTACTTC
TRBJ2-7,TRBV11-3,-,-,CASSIDRYEQYF,TGTGCCAGCAGCATCGACAGGTACGAGCAGTACTTC
TRBJ1-5,TRBV19,few,TRBD1,CASRQGASNQPQHF,TGTGCCAGTAGACAGGGGGCTAGCAATCAGCCCCAGCATTTT
TRBJ1-6,TRBV19,-,-,CATNIREGSPLHF,TGTGCCACCAACATCAGGGAGGGTTCACCCCTCCACTTT
TRBJ2-1,TRBV4-2,-,-,CASSQVERISYNEQFF,TGTGCCAGCAGCCAAGTGGAGCGAATCTCCTACAATGAGCAGTTCTTC
TRBJ1-5,TRBV5-5,few,-,CASSSGALSNQPQHF,TGTGCCAGCAGCAGCGGGGCCCTGAGCAATCAGCCCCAGCATTTT
TRBJ2-3,TRBV2,-,-,CASSPEGLSTDTQYF,TGTGCCAGCAGTCCGGAGGGTCTCAGCACAGATACGCAGTATTTT
TRBJ2-5,TRBV5-6,-,-,CASREGTQKETQYF,TGTGCCAGCAGAGAAGGGACACAAAAAGAGACCCAGTACTTC